This T cell receptor beta chain was identified in a study of blood T cell repertoires in COVID-19. V dropped 4 bases and J dropped 2; count of bases not matched to a gene: 17. CDR1 is MDHEN and CDR2 is SYDVKM in the germline V gene. The length of the CDR3 is 19 residues. Cohort allocation depended upon clinical history that participants reported. The method was immunoSEQ multiplex PCR; TCRdb's version includes in-frame clones alone and lacks a portion of them. The repertoire holds approximately 290,000 clones, with nearly 90% as singletons. Sequenced: PBMCs or T cells enriched from blood (not recorded which). This sequence joins TRBV28 and TRBJ1-3, with 7 nucleotides matching TRBD1. This sequence was found in a woman younger than 30 with acute COVID-19. The CDR3 DNA reads TGTGCCAGCAGTTATGTCGGGTCCCTTCGGGACAGCCCTGGAAACACCATATATTTT. Translated, it gives CASSYVGSLRDSPGNTIYF.